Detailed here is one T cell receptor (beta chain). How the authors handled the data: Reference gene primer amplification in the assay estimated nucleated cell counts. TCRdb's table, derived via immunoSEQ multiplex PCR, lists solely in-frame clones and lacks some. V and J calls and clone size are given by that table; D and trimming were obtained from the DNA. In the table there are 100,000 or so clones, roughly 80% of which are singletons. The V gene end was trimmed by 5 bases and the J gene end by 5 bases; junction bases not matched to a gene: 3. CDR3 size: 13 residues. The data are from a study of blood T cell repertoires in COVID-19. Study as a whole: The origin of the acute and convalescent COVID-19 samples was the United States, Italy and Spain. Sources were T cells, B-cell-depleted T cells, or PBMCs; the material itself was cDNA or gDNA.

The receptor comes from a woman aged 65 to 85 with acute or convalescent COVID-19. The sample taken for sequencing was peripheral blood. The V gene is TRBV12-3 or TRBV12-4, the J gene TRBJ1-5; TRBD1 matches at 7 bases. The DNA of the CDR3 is TGTGCCAGCAGTCGACAGGGTTATCAGCCCCAGCATTTT. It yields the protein CASSRQGYQPQHF.